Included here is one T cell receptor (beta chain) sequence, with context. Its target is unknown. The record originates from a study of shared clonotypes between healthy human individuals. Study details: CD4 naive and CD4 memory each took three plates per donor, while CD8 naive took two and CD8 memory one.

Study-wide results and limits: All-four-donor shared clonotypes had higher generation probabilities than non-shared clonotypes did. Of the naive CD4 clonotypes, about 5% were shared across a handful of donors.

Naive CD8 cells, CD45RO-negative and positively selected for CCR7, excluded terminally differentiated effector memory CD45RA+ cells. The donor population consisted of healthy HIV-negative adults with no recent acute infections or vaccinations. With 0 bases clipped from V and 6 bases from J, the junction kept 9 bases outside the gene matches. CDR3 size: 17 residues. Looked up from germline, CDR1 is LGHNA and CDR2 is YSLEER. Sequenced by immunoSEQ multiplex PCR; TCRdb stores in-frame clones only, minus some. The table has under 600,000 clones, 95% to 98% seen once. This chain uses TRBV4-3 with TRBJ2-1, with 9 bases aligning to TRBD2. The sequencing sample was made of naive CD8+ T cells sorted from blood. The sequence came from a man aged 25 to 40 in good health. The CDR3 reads CASSQEASGKYSNEQFF. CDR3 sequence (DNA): TGCGCCAGCAGCCAAGAGGCTAGCGGGAAATATAGCAATGAGCAGTTCTTC.